This entry features one TCR beta chain sequence. Its antigen is as yet unknown. The record originates from a study of T-cell memory formation after mild COVID-19. Study findings and constraints: Most CD4+ clones that shrank were in CM and EM, while CD8+ ones turned up in EMRA.

TCRalpha and TCRbeta libraries used 5'RACE with constant-segment primers and UMIs. TCRdb independently ran MiXCR on the 5' RACE reads; one entry per CDR3 protein. The table has 250,000 to 400,000 distinct CDR3 sequences, more than 13% seen once; the top ten hold 21%. The sequence derives from a man aged 18 to 35 who had mild COVID-19 (a few samples of this study predate the infection). Cell type and time point are not known. Specimen: PBMCs or a T cell subset sorted from them (not recorded which).

The CDR3 DNA is TGCGCCAGCAGCTTGGTGTCTGGGTTGAACACTGAAGCTTTCTTT. As protein: CASSLVSGLNTEAFF. The chain recombines TRBV5-1 with TRBJ1-1; D gene ambiguous. This CDR3 has 15 residues. Trimming shortened V by 0 bases and J by 0 bases, and 9 bases separated the two germline ends. Germline CDR1 is SGHRS and CDR2 is YFSETQ. The variable domain in full, with the rest retrieved from reference TRBV5-1 and TRBJ1-1, is KAGVTQTPRYLIKTRGQQVTLSCSPISGHRSVSWYQQTPGQGLQFLFEYFSETQRNKGNFPGRFSGRQFSNSRSEMNVSTLELGDSALYLCASSLVSGLNTEAFFGQGTRLTVV.